Listed below are T cell receptor beta chains from one sample, sequenced in a study of CXCR3-negative and CXCR3-positive naive CD8 T cells. Each CDR3 protein gets one entry in TCRdb, which reprocessed the 5' RACE reads and gives no DNA. The sample table includes about 150,000 distinct CDR3 sequences. The material sequenced was naive CXCR3+ CD8+ T cells from blood. The receptor source for this set is a human donor in good health. Some clones in this sample may be carry-over from other donors' samples. Both conserved end residues are part of each CDR3. Fields, in order: J gene, V gene, CDR3 protein.

>TRBJ2-7|TRBV10-3
CAIRDILYEQYF
>TRBJ2-1|TRBV11-3
CASSLDLFIGGANNEQFF
>TRBJ2-1|TRBV12-3/TRBV12-4
CASRSGTSVGEQFF
>TRBJ2-3|TRBV11-2
CASSLGDLDSDTQYF
>TRBJ2-5|TRBV7-9
CASSPPLGTGGGQETQYF
>TRBJ2-1|TRBV7-9
CASSLGQVREQFF
>TRBJ2-7|TRBV7-3
CASSPSGGENYEQYF
>TRBJ1-4|TRBV6-1
CASRSGTSYFF
>TRBJ2-7|TRBV11-2
CASSRNPGTSGPSEVYEQYF
>TRBJ2-1|TRBV9
CASSEGGWGLATNEQFF
>TRBJ2-3|TRBV7-2
CASSYVQRGADTQYF
>TRBJ2-7|TRBV20-1
CSARNTVDVVYEQYF
>TRBJ2-3|TRBV29-1
CSVDLLAEGVEDTQYF
>TRBJ2-6|TRBV20-1
CSASWDFNSGANVLTF
>TRBJ2-3|TRBV12-3/TRBV12-4
CASSPPGSGWDTQYF
>TRBJ2-3|TRBV28
CASSLWRGGTDTQYF
>TRBJ1-1|TRBV7-8
CASSLAPRTNTEAFF
>TRBJ2-7|TRBV7-9
CASSFSQREGPEEQYF
>TRBJ2-2|TRBV28
CASSLAQNTGELFF
>TRBJ1-2|TRBV29-1
CSVLGENYGYTF
>TRBJ1-1|TRBV7-8
CASSLAGQNTEAFF
>TRBJ2-7|TRBV20-1
CSAVAGFYEQYF
>TRBJ2-7|TRBV28
CASRPPRGTYEQYF
>TRBJ2-2|TRBV7-9
CASSTRTRVGELFF
>TRBJ2-1|TRBV12-5
CASGPRGVPYNEQFF
>TRBJ2-1|TRBV7-6
CASSLHRGHNEQFF
>TRBJ2-7|TRBV28
CASSFRGRISYEQYF
>TRBJ2-3|TRBV27
CASSGIALMIDTQYF
>TRBJ2-3|TRBV29-1
CSVLVSGGEDF
>TRBJ2-7|TRBV28
CASSSALRDRAAYEQYF
>TRBJ2-3|TRBV21-1
CASSNPDRGNTDTQYF
>TRBJ2-1|TRBV29-1
CSVPSDRDRPVPFF
>TRBJ2-1|TRBV6-5
CASSAGLAGVPYNEQFF
>TRBJ2-2|TRBV6-1
CASSERTGYTGELFF